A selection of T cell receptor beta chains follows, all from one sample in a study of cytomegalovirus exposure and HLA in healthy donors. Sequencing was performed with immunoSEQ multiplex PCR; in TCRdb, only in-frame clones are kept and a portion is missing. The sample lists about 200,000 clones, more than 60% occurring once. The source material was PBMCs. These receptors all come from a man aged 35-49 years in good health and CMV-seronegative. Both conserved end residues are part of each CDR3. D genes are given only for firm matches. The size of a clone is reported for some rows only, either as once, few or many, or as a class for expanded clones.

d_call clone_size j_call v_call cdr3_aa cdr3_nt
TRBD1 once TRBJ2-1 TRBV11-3 CASGTRDSPSEQFF TGTGCCAGCGGGACCCGGGACAGCCCGTCTGAGCAGTTCTTC
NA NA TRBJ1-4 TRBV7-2 CASSLDRVPTNEKLFF TGTGCCAGCAGCTTAGACCGGGTACCAACTAATGAAAAACTGTTTTTT
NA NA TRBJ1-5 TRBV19 CASSIGDSYNQPQHF TGTGCCAGTAGTATCGGAGACAGTTACAATCAGCCCCAGCATTTT
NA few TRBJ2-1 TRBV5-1 CASSLEVRRRRGYEQFF TGCGCCAGCAGCTTGGAAGTTAGGAGGCGCCGGGGGTATGAGCAGTTCTTC
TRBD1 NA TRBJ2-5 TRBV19 CASSITGEKTQYF TGTGCCAGTAGTATAACAGGGGAGAAGACCCAGTACTTC
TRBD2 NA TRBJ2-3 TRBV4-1 CASRPLSGGSSADTQYF TGCGCCAGCAGACCGCTGTCGGGAGGGAGCAGTGCAGATACGCAGTATTTT
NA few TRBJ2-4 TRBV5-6 CASTVGIRGNIQYF TGTGCCAGCACTGTAGGGATCCGGGGAAACATTCAGTACTTC
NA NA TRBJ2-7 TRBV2 CASSEGGAESYEQYF TGTGCCAGCAGTGAAGGCGGGGCGGAATCCTACGAGCAGTACTTC
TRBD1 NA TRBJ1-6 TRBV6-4 CASSDSGQGALRSPLHF TGTGCCAGCAGTGACTCGGGACAGGGGGCTTTGCGATCACCCCTCCACTTT
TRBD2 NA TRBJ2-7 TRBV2 CASSYDRTSGIGGSEQYF TGTGCCAGCAGTTACGATAGGACTAGCGGGATAGGAGGTTCCGAGCAGTACTTC
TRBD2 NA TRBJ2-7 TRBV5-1 CASSPAGEGYEQYF TGCGCCAGCAGCCCGGCGGGGGAAGGCTACGAGCAGTACTTC
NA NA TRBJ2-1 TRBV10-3 CAISATAGRTYNEQFF TGTGCCATCAGTGCGACGGCGGGCCGAACCTACAATGAGCAGTTCTTC
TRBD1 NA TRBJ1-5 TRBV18 CASSPQQGALNQPQHF TGTGCCAGCTCACCACAACAGGGGGCTTTAAATCAGCCCCAGCATTTT
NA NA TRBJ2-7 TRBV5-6 CASSFTGTWEQYF TGTGCCAGCAGCTTCACAGGGACGTGGGAGCAGTACTTC
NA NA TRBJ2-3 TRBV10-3 CAISVTSGTDTQYF TGTGCCATCAGTGTAACATCGGGTACAGATACGCAGTATTTT
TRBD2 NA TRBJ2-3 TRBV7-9 CASSFGGADLTDTQYF TGTGCCAGCAGCTTCGGGGGGGCCGATCTAACAGATACGCAGTATTTT
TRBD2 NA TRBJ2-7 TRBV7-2 CASSPERGETYEQYF TGTGCCAGCAGCCCGGAACGGGGGGAGACCTACGAGCAGTACTTC
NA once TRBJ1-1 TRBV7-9 CSSSFTGNTEAFF TGTTCCAGCAGCTTTACCGGGAACACTGAAGCTTTCTTT
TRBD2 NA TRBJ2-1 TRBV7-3 CASSLALAAYNEQFF TGTGCCAGCAGCTTAGCCCTAGCGGCCTACAATGAGCAGTTCTTC
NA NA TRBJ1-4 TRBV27 CASSSHRNEKLFF TGTGCCAGCAGTTCCCACAGGAATGAAAAACTGTTTTTT
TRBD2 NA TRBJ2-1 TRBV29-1 CSVLRGDNEQFF TGCAGCGTACTCCGGGGGGACAATGAGCAGTTCTTC
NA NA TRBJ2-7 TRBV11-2 CASSLGGRLPYEQYF TGTGCCAGCAGCCTAGGGGGGCGACTTCCCTACGAGCAGTACTTC